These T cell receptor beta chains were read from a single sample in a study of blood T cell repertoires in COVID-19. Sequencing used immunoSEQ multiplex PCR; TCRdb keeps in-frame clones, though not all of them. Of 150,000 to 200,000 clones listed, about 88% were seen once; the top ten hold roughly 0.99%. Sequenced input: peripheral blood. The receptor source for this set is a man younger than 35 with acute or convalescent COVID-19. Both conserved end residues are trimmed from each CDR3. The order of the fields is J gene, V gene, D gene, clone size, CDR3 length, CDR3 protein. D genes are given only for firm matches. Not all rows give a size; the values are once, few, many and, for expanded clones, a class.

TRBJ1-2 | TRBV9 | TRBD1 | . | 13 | ASSVGDRDFYGYT
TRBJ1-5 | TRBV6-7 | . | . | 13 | ARRWRGMSNQPQH
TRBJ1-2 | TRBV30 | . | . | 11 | AWTPDRNYGYT
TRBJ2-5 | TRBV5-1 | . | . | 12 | ASSSDLASETQY
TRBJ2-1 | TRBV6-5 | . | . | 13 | ASKGRRGGINEQF
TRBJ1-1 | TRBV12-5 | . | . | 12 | ASGPNTGRTEAF
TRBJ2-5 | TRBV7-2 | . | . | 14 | ASSLQTGRDGETQY
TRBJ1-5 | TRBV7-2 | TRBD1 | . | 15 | ASSLANRGSSNQPQH
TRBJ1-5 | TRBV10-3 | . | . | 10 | AIGTFNQPQH
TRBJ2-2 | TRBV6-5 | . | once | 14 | ASSFGVSSGTGELF
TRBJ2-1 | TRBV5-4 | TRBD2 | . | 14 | ASSLAGTSGGSEQF
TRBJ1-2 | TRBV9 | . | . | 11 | ASSVGQVYGYT
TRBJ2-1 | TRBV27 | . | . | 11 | ASSLRGSSEQF
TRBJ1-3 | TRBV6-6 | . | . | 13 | ASSYLRSSGNTIY
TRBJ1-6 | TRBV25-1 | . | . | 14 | ASSAPVGAGNSPLH
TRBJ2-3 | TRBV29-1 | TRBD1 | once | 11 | SVERQGVDTQY
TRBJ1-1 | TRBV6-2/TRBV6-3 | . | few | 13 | ASSAGAYKDTEAF
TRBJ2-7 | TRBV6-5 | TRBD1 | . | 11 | ASRRDRARQQY
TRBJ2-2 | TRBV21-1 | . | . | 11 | ASSKGGSGELF
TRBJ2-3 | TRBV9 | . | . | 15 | ASSVTLAGGSTDTQY
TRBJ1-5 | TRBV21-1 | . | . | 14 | ASTWGGRSSNQPQH
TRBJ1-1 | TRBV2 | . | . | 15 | ASSEALQGGYGTEAF
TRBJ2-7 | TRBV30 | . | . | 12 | AWSVRWPSYEQY
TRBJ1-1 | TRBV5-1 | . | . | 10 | ASSLAGQEAF
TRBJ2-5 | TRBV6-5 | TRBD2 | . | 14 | ASSYPSGGAQETQY
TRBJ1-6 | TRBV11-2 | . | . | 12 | ASSLAHTNSPLH
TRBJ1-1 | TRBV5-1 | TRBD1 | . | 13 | ASSLGQGGVAEAF
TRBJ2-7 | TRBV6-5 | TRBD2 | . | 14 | ASSYSRGGTTYEQY
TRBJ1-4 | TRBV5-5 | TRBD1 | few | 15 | ASSLGTGRGTNEKLF
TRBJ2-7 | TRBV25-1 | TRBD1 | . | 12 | ASSAFGQGGEQY
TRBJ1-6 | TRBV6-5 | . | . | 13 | ASRDSYSYNSPLH
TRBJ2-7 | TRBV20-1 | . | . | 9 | SASIRGEQY
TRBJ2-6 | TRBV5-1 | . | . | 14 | ASSFFSGAGANVLT
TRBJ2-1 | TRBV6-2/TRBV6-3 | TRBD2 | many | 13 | ASSSSGGSYNEQF
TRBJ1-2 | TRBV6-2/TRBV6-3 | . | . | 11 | ASSYASGVGYT
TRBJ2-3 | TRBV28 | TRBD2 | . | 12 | ASSSPGGTDTQY
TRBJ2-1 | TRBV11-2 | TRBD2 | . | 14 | ASSLLAGDIYNEQF
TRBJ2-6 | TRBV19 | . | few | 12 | ASAKGSGANVLT
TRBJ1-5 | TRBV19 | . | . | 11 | ASTEQPHQPQH
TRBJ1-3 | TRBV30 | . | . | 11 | AWRAGAGNTIY
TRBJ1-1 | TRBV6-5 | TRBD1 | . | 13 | ASRSGQGIRTEAF
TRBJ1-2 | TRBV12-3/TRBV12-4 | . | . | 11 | ASSFRRSYGYT
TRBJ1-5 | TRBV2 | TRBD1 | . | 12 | ASGLEGANQPQH
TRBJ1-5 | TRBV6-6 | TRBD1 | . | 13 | ASSWDSESNQPQH
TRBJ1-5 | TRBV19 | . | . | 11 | ASSTTGYQPQH
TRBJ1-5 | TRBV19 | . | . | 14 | ASIIGHSLSNQPQH
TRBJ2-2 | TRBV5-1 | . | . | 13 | ASSFEGLNTGELF
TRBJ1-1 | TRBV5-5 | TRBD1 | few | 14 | ASSQRQGAMNTEAF
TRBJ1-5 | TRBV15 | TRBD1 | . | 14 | ATSRSTGTGFQPQH
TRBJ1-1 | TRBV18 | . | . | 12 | ASSPFGEDTEAF
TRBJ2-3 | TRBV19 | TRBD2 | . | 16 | ASSIDLVSGGAVDTQY
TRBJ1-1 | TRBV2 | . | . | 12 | ASGRTFGGTEAF
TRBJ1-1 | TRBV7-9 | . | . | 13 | ASSYLRVGDTEAF
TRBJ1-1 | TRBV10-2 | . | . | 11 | ASTQGGYTEAF
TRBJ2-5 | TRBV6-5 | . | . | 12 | ASSYSRLQETQY
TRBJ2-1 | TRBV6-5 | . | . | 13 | ASRDTGLERNEQF
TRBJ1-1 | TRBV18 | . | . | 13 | ASSPTDSMNTEAF
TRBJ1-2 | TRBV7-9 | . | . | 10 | ASSFLTDGYT
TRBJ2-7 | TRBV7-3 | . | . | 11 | ASSRDSSYEQY
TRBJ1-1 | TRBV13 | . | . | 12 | ASSHHNRQAEAF